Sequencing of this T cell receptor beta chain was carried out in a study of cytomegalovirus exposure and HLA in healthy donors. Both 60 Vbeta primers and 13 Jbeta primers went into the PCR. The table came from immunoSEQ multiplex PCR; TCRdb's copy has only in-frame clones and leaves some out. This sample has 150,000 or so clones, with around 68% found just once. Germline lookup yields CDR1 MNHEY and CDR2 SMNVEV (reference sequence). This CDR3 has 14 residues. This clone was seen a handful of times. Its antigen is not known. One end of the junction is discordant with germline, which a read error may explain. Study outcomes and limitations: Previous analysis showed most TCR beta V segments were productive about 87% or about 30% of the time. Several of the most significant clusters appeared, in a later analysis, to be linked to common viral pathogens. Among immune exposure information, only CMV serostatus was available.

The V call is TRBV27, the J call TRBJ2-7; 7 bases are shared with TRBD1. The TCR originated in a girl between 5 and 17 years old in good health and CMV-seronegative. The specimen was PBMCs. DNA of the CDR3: TGTGCCAGCAGTATATCGACAGGGCTTTCCGAGCAGTACTTC. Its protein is CASSISTGLSEQYF.